The 20 T cell receptor beta chains presented below share a single source sample, sequenced in a study of blood T cell repertoires in COVID-19. This table comes from immunoSEQ multiplex PCR, and its TCRdb copy is limited to in-frame clones, with some not included. The sample contains about 98,000 clones, more than 90% of which appear only once. The sample was peripheral blood. The receptors shown here come from a woman aged 50 to 65 with COVID-19, enrolled during active disease.

V and J are TRBV15 and TRBJ2-1, with TRBD1 matching over 9 bases. The V gene's germline CDR1 is LNHNV and CDR2 YYDKDF (reference sequence). This CDR3 has 13 residues. Trimming at V came to 10 bases and at J to 4 bases, leaving 5 bases not matched to a gene. CDR3 residues: CASTGGPYNEQFF. Written as DNA, the CDR3 is TGTGCCAGTACAGGGGGCCCGTACAATGAGCAGTTCTTC.

The chain employs TRBV19 and TRBJ2-1; 11 bases align to TRBD1. V shed 5 bases and J 2 bases; nucleotides not matched to a gene: 8. The CDR3 extends over 17 amino acids. CDR1 LNHDA and CDR2 SQIVND come from the germline V gene (reference sequence). The CDR3 DNA reads as TGTGCCAGTAGTCCTTATGGGACAGGGGGAACCTACAATGAGCAGTTCTTC. As protein: CASSPYGTGGTYNEQFF.

The chain uses TRBV7-2 and TRBJ2-7; 7 nucleotides align to TRBD1. Looked up from germline, CDR1 is SGHTA and CDR2 is FQGNSA. Trimming removed 5 bases from V and 0 bases from J; junction bases left unmatched: 7. CDR3 length: 15 residues. In DNA, the CDR3 is TGTGCCAGCAGCGCCCGGGACAGTGTCTCCTACGAGCAGTACTTC. Translated, it gives CASSARDSVSYEQYF. Variable domain in full (rest from reference TRBV7-2 and TRBJ2-7): GAGVSQSPSNKVTEKGKDVELRCDPISGHTALYWYRQSLGQGLEFLIYFQGNSAPDKSGLPSDRFSAERTGGSVSTLTIQRTQQEDSAVYLCASSARDSVSYEQYFGPGTRLTVT.

V gene TRBV5-1 combines with J gene TRBJ2-3, with 9 bases matching TRBD2. The germline gives CDR1 SGHRS, CDR2 YFSETQ. The V gene end was trimmed by 0 bases and the J gene end by 7 bases; junction bases not matched to a gene: 15. The CDR3 runs 18 residues. CDR3 in DNA: TGCGCCAGCAGCTTGGCCCTATATGAGCGGGGGGCGGTAAATACGCAGTATTTT. Translated, it gives CASSLALYERGAVNTQYF.

The chain carries TRBV6-2 or TRBV6-3 and TRBJ2-1; 9 nucleotides align to TRBD2. The CDR3 is 18 residues long. Unmatched junction bases numbered 14, after V lost 2 bases and J lost 6 bases. Germline V CDR1 and CDR2: MNHEY, SVGEGT. This chain's CDR3 is CASSYPNSGTSLINEQFF. CDR3 nucleotide sequence: TGTGCCAGCAGTTACCCGAACTCCGGGACTAGCTTAATCAATGAGCAGTTCTTC.

CDR3 sequence reads: CASSLARGTETNSPLHF. DNA of the CDR3: TGTGCCAGCAGCTTGGCCCGGGGGACGGAAACTAATTCACCCCTCCACTTT. The chain uses TRBV5-4 and TRBJ1-6, with a tentative D call TRBD1 (5 bases). From germline, CDR1 is SGHNT and CDR2 YYREEE (reference sequence). The CDR3 length is 17 residues. V lost 0 bases and J lost 6, with 16 bases in between.

The J gene is TRBJ2-1, the V gene TRBV6-6; possible D gene TRBD2, 5 bases. The CDR3 is 13 residues long. Germline values: CDR1 MNHNY, CDR2 SVGAGI (reference sequence). V shed 0 bases and J shed 7 bases, with 7 bases lying between them. CDR3 nucleotides: TGTGCCAGCAGTTACTCGAGGGATAATGAGCAGTTCTTC. This gives the protein CASSYSRDNEQFF.

The rearrangement joins TRBV6-2 or TRBV6-3 to TRBJ2-1, with 10 bases identical to TRBD2. CDR1 MNHEY and CDR2 SVGEGT come from the germline V gene. The V and J ends lost 6 bases and 9 bases, in that order; junction bases with no gene match: 14. The CDR3 is 16 residues long. CDR3 residues: CASSPQRGGLHSEQFF. The CDR3, as DNA: TGTGCCAGCAGCCCCCAGCGGGGGGGCCTCCATAGTGAGCAGTTCTTC.

This clone was picked up one time. The chain uses TRBV2 and TRBJ2-7; D unclear. This CDR3 spans 14 amino acids. Germline assignment: CDR1 SNHLY and CDR2 FYNNEI. Trimming cost V 3 bases and J 2 bases, with 11 bases left between them. CDR3 sequence: CASSELRLTYEQYF. In nucleotides, the CDR3 is TGTGCCAGCAGTGAGCTGAGACTGACCTACGAGCAGTACTTC. Using reference TRBV2 and TRBJ2-7 for the parts outside the CDR3, the full variable domain is EPEVTQTPSHQVTQMGQEVILRCVPISNHLYFYWYRQILGQKVEFLVSFYNNEISEKSEIFDDQFSVERPDGSNFTLKIRSTKLEDSAMYFCASSELRLTYEQYFGPGTRLTVT.

The gene calls are TRBV10-3 and TRBJ1-1, with 7 nucleotides matching TRBD1. Germline-derived CDR1 and CDR2 are ENHRY and SYGVKD. This CDR3 is built from 12 residues. The junction had 3 bases not matched to a gene; V was cut back by 5 bases and J by 6 bases. The CDR3 reads CAISQGGSEAFF. The CDR3 DNA follows: TGTGCCATCAGTCAAGGGGGCTCTGAAGCTTTCTTT.

The gene calls are TRBV15 and TRBJ1-5; 7 nucleotides agree with TRBD1. The CDR3 has 13 amino acids. J lost 7 bases, V lost 3 bases, and 3 bases had no gene match. CDR1 is LNHNV and CDR2 is YYDKDF in the germline V gene (reference sequence). CDR3 nucleotides: TGTGCCACCAGCAGTACAGGGGTACAGCCCCAGCATTTT. It translates to CATSSTGVQPQHF.

This rearrangement joins TRBV28 to TRBJ2-3; the D gene is possibly TRBD2 (5 bases). V was pared by 3 bases and J by 2 bases, with 12 bases between. Germline V gene lookup returns CDR1 MDHEN and CDR2 SYDVKM. This CDR3 is built from 15 residues. DNA of the CDR3: TGTGCCAGCAGTTTTCGACCTAGCTCCACAGATACGCAGTATTTT. Translation gives CASSFRPSSTDTQYF.

V and J are TRBV4-1 and TRBJ1-2; TRBD1 matches 7 bases. The germline gives CDR1 MGHRA, CDR2 YSYEKL. V shed 3 bases, J shed 5 bases, and the junction held 9 bases outside the gene matches. There are 15 residues in the CDR3. For the CDR3, the DNA is TGCGCCAGCAGCCAGGAGACAGGGCCATATTATGGCTACACCTTC. Protein: CASSQETGPYYGYTF.

The V and J genes are TRBV18 and TRBJ2-2; 7 nucleotides agree with TRBD1. CDR1 KGHSH and CDR2 LQKENI come from the germline V gene. V lost 2 bases, J lost 1 base, and 4 bases stayed unmatched. The CDR3 covers 16 residues. CDR3 bases: TGTGCCAGCTCACCAAGTGGGACAGAGAACACCGGGGAGCTGTTTTTT. Amino acids: CASSPSGTENTGELFF.

The chain couples TRBV15 to TRBJ2-7; D call uncertain. Looked up from germline, CDR1 is LNHNV and CDR2 is YYDKDF (reference sequence). The ends were cut back, 3 bases at V and 0 bases at J, with 12 bases in the middle. This CDR3 has 15 residues. The CDR3 spells CATSSIEASSYEQYF. The CDR3 bases are TGTGCCACCAGCAGTATCGAGGCCAGCTCCTACGAGCAGTACTTC.

The V and J genes are TRBV15 and TRBJ1-1, with D tentatively TRBD1 (6 bases). Germline V gene data show CDR1 as LNHNV and CDR2 as YYDKDF (reference sequence). Between the trimmed V and J ends, which lost 0 bases and 11 bases, there was a span of 13 bases. The CDR3 extends over 13 amino acids. The CDR3 spells CATSRDAGTSAFF. The CDR3 coding sequence is TGTGCCACCAGCAGAGATGCAGGGACATCGGCTTTCTTT.

Written as DNA, the CDR3 is TGTGCCAGCTCACCTGATACTCTAGCCAAAAACATTCAGTACTTC. Encoded protein: CASSPDTLAKNIQYF. The V gene is TRBV18, the J gene TRBJ2-4, with no clear D. Trimming shortened V by 3 bases and J by 0 bases, and 9 bases separated the two germline ends. There are 15 residues in the CDR3. The germline CDR1 and CDR2 sequences are KGHSH and LQKENI.

This chain links TRBV19 with TRBJ1-6; D is unresolved. The V gene's germline CDR1 is LNHDA and CDR2 SQIVND (reference sequence). The CDR3 is made up of 16 amino acids. V lost 7 bases, J lost 0 bases, and 13 bases lay in between. The CDR3 coding sequence is TGTGCCAGTATTCGGGATGGTAGCTCCTATAATTCACCCCTCCACTTT. It codes for CASIRDGSSYNSPLHF. The variable domain in full, completed from reference TRBV19 and TRBJ1-6, reads DGGITQSPKYLFRKEGQNVTLSCEQNLNHDAMYWYRQDPGQGLRLIYYSQIVNDFQKGDIAEGYSVSREKKESFPLTVTSAQKNPTAFYLCASIRDGSSYNSPLHFGNGTRLTVT.

This chain's CDR3 is CASSLRQGWYEQYV. CDR3 nucleotides: TGTGCCAGCAGCCTGAGACAGGGGTGGTACGAGCAGTACGTC. The V gene is TRBV5-5, the J gene TRBJ2-7; TRBD1 agrees at 8 bases. The CDR3 length is 14 residues. CDR1 is SGHKS and CDR2 is YYEKEE in the germline V gene (reference sequence). The ends lost 4 bases at V and 4 bases at J; junction bases unmatched: 7.

The V call is TRBV4-1, the J call TRBJ2-5, with 9 bases that match TRBD2. The CDR3 consists of 15 residues. Losses at the gene ends were 4 bases for V and 5 bases for J; bases not matched to a gene: 8. Germline values: CDR1 MGHRA, CDR2 YSYEKL. This chain's CDR3 is CASSLLGTSIETQYF. CDR3 nucleotide sequence: TGCGCCAGCAGCCTACTAGGGACTAGCATTGAGACCCAGTACTTC.